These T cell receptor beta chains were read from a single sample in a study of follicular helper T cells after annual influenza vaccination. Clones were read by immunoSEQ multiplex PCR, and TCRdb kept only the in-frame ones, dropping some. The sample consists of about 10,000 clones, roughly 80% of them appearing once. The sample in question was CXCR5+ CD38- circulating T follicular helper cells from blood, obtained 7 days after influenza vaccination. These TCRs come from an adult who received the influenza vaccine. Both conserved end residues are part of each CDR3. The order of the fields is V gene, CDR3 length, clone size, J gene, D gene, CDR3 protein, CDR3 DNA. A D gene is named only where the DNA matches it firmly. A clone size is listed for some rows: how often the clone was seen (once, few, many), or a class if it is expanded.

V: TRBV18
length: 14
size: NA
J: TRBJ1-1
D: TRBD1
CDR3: CASSHGQGNTEAFF
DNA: TGTGCCAGCTCTCATGGACAGGGGAACACTGAAGCTTTCTTT

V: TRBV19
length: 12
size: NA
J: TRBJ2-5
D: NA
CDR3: CASSIDRETQYF
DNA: TGTGCCAGTAGTATAGACCGGGAGACCCAGTACTTC

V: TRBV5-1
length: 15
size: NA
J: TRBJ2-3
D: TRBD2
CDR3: CASSEGLAKTDTQYF
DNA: TGCGCCAGCAGCGAGGGACTAGCGAAGACAGATACGCAGTATTTT

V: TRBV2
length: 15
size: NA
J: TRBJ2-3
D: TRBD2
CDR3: CASRNYGLAGDTQYF
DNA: TGTGCCAGCAGAAACTACGGACTAGCGGGGGATACGCAGTATTTT

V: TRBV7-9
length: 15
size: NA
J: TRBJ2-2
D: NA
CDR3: CASSLLDRLTGELFF
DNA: TGTGCCAGCAGCTTATTAGACAGATTAACCGGGGAGCTGTTTTTT

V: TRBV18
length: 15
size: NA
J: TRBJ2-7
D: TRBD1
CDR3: CASSPPGQGPYEQYF
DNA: TGTGCCAGCTCACCTCCGGGACAGGGACCCTACGAGCAGTACTTC

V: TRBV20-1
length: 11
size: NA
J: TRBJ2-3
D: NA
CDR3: CSASRQDPQYF
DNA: TGCAGTGCTTCGAGACAGGACCCGCAGTATTTT

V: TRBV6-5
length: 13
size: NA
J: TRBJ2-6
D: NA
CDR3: CASRKSGANVLTF
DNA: TGTGCCAGCAGGAAGTCTGGGGCCAACGTCCTGACTTTC

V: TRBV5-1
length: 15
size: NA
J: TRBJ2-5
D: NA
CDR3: CASSITGSRQETQYF
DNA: TGCGCCAGCAGCATTACCGGGTCGCGACAAGAGACCCAGTACTTC

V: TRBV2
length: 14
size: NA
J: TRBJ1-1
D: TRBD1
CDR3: CASRGTGGNTEAFF
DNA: TGTGCCAGCAGGGGGACAGGGGGGAACACTGAAGCTTTCTTT

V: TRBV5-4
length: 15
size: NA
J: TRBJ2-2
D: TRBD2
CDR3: CASSPGLARTGELFF
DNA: TGTGCCAGCAGCCCGGGACTAGCGAGAACCGGGGAGCTGTTTTTT

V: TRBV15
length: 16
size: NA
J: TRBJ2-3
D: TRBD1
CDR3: CATSRKRTGGTDTQYF
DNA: TGTGCCACCAGCAGAAAAAGGACAGGGGGCACAGATACGCAGTATTTT

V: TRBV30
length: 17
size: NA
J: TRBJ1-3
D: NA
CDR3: CAWSVVQLASSGNTIYF
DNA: TGTGCCTGGAGTGTCGTCCAGCTTGCAAGCTCTGGAAACACCATATATTTT

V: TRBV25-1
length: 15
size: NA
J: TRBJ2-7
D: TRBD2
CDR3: CASSDLAGGIREQYF
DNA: TGTGCCAGCAGTGACTTAGCGGGGGGGATACGCGAGCAGTACTTC

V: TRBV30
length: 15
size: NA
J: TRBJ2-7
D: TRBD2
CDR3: CAWSVKAGGSYEQYF
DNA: TGTGCCTGGAGTGTAAAGGCGGGGGGCTCCTACGAGCAGTACTTC

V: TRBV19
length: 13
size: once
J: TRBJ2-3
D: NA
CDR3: CASSIQLSDTQYF
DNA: TGTGCCAGTAGTATACAGCTATCAGATACGCAGTATTTT

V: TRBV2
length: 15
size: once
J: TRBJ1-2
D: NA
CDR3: CASPDGGRGSYGYTF
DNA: TGTGCCAGCCCTGATGGGGGCAGGGGAAGCTATGGCTACACCTTC

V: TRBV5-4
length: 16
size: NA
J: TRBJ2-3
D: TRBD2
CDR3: CASSLGGLAGADTQYF
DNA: TGTGCCAGCAGCTTGGGCGGTCTAGCGGGGGCAGATACGCAGTATTTT

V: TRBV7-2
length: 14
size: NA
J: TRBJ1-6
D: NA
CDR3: CASSLDGYNSPLHF
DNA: TGTGCCAGCAGTTTGGATGGGTATAATTCACCCCTCCACTTT

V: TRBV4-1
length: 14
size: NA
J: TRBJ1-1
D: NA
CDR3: CASSQGGRNTEAFF
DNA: TGCGCCAGCAGCCAAGGGGGCAGAAACACTGAAGCTTTCTTT

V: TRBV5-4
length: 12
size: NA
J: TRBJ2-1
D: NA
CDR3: CASSLDRDEQFF
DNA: TGTGCCAGCAGCTTGGACAGAGATGAGCAGTTCTTC

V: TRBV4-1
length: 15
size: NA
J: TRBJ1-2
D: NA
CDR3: CASSQRASSNYGYTF
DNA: TGCGCCAGCAGCCAACGTGCCAGCTCTAACTATGGCTACACCTTC

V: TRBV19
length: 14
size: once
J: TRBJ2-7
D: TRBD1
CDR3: CASRNTGDSYEQYF
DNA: TGTGCCAGTAGAAACACAGGGGACAGCTACGAGCAGTACTTC

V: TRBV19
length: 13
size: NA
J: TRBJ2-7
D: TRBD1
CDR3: CATRQGGSYEQYF
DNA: TGTGCCACGAGACAGGGGGGCTCCTACGAGCAGTACTTC

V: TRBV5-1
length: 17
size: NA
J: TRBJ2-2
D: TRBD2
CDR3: CASRGLAGGSNTGELFF
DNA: TGCGCCAGCCGAGGACTAGCGGGGGGTTCGAACACCGGGGAGCTGTTTTTT

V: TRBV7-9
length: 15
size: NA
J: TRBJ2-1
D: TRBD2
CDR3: CASSRTSGVSGEQFF
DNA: TGTGCCAGCAGCCGGACTAGCGGGGTAAGCGGTGAGCAGTTCTTC

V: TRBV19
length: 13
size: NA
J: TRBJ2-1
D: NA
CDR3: CASSIEGSRAQFF
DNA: TGTGCCAGTAGTATAGAAGGAAGCCGAGCGCAGTTCTTC

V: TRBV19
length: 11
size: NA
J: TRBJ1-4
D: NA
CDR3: CASSNYEKLFF
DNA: TGTGCCAGTAGTAATTACGAAAAACTGTTTTTT

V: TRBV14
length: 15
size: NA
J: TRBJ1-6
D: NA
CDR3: CASSQGQGLNSPLHF
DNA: TGTGCCAGCAGCCAAGGGCAGGGTCTTAATTCACCCCTCCACTTT

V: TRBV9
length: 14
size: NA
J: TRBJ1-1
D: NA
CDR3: CASTPLLMNTEAFF
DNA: TGTGCCAGCACCCCCCTCTTAATGAACACTGAAGCTTTCTTT

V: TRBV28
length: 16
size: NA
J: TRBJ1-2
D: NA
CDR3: CASSPPAVGQNNGYTF
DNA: TGTGCCAGCAGCCCCCCCGCGGTCGGACAGAACAATGGCTACACCTTC

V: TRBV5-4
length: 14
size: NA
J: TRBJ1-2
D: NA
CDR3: CASSEDMRGYGYTF
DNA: TGTGCCAGCAGCGAAGACATGAGGGGATATGGCTACACCTTC

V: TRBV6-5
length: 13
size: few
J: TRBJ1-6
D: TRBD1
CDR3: CASRGTANSPLHF
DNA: TGTGCCAGCAGGGGGACAGCTAATTCACCCCTCCACTTT

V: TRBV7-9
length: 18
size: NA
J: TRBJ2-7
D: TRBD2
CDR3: CASSSQPRLAGDFFEQYF
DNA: TGTGCCAGCAGCTCCCAACCCAGACTAGCGGGAGATTTTTTCGAGCAGTACTTC

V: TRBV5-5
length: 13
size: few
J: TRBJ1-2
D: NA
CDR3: CASSFATESGYTF
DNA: TGTGCCAGCAGCTTTGCGACGGAGAGTGGCTACACCTTC

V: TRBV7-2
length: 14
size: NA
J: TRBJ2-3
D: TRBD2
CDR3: CASALAGGPDTQYF
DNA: TGTGCCAGCGCCTTAGCGGGGGGGCCAGATACGCAGTATTTT

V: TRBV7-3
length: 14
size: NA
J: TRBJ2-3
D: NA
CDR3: CASSLIGGTDTQYF
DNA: TGTGCCAGCAGCTTAATCGGCGGCACAGATACGCAGTATTTT

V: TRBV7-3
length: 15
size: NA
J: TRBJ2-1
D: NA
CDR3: CASSLTGGPYNEQFF
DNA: TGTGCCAGCAGCTTAACGGGGGGGCCCTACAATGAGCAGTTCTTC

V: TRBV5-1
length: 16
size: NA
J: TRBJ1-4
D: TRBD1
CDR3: CASSMNVGQGDEKLFF
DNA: TGCGCCAGCAGCATGAATGTGGGACAGGGGGATGAAAAACTGTTTTTT

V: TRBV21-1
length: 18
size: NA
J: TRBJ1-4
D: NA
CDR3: CASRETLATRVHNEKLFF
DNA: TGTGCCAGCAGAGAAACTCTAGCTACAAGGGTGCATAATGAAAAACTGTTTTTT

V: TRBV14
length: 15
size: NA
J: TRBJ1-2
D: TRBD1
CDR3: CASSLGQGRLYGYTF
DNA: TGTGCCAGCAGCCTCGGACAGGGGCGACTCTATGGCTACACCTTC

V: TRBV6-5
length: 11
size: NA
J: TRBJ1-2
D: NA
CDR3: CASSPFKGYTF
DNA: TGTGCCAGCAGCCCATTCAAGGGCTACACCTTC

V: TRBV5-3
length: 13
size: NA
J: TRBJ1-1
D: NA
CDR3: CARSPEKRTEAFF
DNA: TGTGCCAGAAGCCCTGAAAAGCGGACTGAAGCTTTCTTT

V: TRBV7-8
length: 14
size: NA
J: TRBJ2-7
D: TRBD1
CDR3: CASSLKTGVYEQYF
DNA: TGTGCCAGCAGCTTGAAGACAGGGGTCTACGAGCAGTACTTC

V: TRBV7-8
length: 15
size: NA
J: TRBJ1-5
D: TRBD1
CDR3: CASSLARGSNQPQHF
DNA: TGTGCCAGCAGCTTAGCCAGGGGGTCCAATCAGCCCCAGCATTTT

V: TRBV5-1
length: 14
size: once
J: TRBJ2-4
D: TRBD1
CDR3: CASSLPGQGNIQYF
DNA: TGCGCCAGCAGCCTGCCGGGACAGGGAAACATTCAGTACTTC

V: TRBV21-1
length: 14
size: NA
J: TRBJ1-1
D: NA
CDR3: CASSKQPKNTEAFF
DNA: TGTGCCAGCAGCAAACAGCCTAAGAACACTGAAGCTTTCTTT

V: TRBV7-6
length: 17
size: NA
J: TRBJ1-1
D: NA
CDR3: CASSLAGYLGFRTEAFF
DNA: TGTGCCAGCAGCTTAGCAGGGTATTTAGGTTTTAGAACTGAAGCTTTCTTT

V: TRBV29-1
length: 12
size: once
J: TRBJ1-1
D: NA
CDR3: CSVERGDTEAFF
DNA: TGCAGCGTTGAAAGGGGGGACACTGAAGCTTTCTTT

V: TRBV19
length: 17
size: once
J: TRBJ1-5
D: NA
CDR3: CASSMGTGLDSNQPQHF
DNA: TGTGCCAGTAGTATGGGCACGGGACTAGATAGCAATCAGCCCCAGCATTTT

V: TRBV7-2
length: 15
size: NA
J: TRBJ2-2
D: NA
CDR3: CASSRGLHNTGELFF
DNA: TGTGCCAGCAGCCGCGGCCTCCATAACACCGGGGAGCTGTTTTTT

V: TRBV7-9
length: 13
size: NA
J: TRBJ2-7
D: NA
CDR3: CASSLGDSYEQYF
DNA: TGTGCCAGCAGCTTAGGGGATTCCTACGAGCAGTACTTC

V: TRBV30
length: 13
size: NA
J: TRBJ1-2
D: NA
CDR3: CAWTPEDGNGYTF
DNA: TGTGCCTGGACCCCTGAGGACGGAAATGGCTACACCTTC